The 19 T cell receptor beta chains below were found in one sample sequenced in a study of identical twins. TCRdb analysed the 5' RACE reads with MiXCR anew, one entry per CDR3 protein. Of about 570,000 distinct CDR3 sequences listed, around 9.6% are singletons. These sequences were also reported in another study, on yellow fever vaccine responses in identical twins.

Sequenced sample: PBMCs. The origin of the receptors is a woman under 30 in good health.

This chain connects TRBV7-3 to TRBJ2-3; 12 bases agree with TRBD2. Germline assignment: CDR1 SGHTA and CDR2 FQGTGA. This CDR3 has 19 residues. The V segment lost 2 bases and the J segment 5 bases; nucleotides outside the gene matches: 14. CDR3 DNA sequence: TGTGCCAGCAGCTTATATGGAGCTAGCGGGGGGGCAGGTCAAGATACGCAGTATTTT. As protein: CASSLYGASGGAGQDTQYF.

In its sample, this clonotype was seen a few times. J is TRBJ1-2 and V is TRBV20-1, with 8 bases that match TRBD1. Germline CDR1 DFQATT, CDR2 SNEGSKA (reference sequence). V dropped 6 bases and J dropped 4; count of bases not matched to a gene: 10. This CDR3 contains 14 residues. CDR3: CSAGGQAVGYGYTF. The CDR3 coding sequence is TGCAGTGCGGGGGGACAGGCAGTGGGCTATGGCTACACCTTC.

The table lists this clonotype with a few counts. This sequence joins TRBV10-3 and TRBJ2-3, with TRBD1 matching over 7 bases. Germline V gene sequence: CDR1 ENHRY, CDR2 SYGVKD. V lost 6 bases and J lost 1; bases outside the gene matches: 4. This CDR3 is 14 amino acids long. In DNA form, the CDR3 reads TGTGCCATCAGCACCGGACAGGGCACAGATACGCAGTATTTT. The encoded protein is CAISTGQGTDTQYF.

V usage is TRBV14 and J usage is TRBJ1-1, with TRBD1 as a possible D gene (5 bases). The CDR3 covers 18 residues. Germline V gene lookup returns CDR1 SGHDN and CDR2 FVKESK. The V end was cut by 1 base, the J end by 1 base, with 19 bases between. Here the CDR3 reads CASSQGRDRRETNTEAFF. CDR3 DNA: TGTGCCAGCAGCCAAGGCCGCGACAGACGAGAAACGAACACTGAAGCTTTCTTT.

This chain joins TRBV12-3 or TRBV12-4 and TRBJ2-7; 10 bases align to TRBD1. The CDR3 length is 15 residues. V gave up 1 base and J gave up 4 bases; unmatched junction bases: 4. CDR3 sequence reads: CASSLGVGQGYEQYF. CDR3 DNA sequence: TGTGCCAGCAGTTTAGGGGTGGGACAGGGGTACGAGCAGTACTTC.

This clonotype showed up many times. The V call is TRBV28, the J call TRBJ2-7; TRBD2 matches at 9 bases. J was trimmed by 4 bases and V by 5 bases; bases with no gene match: 12. The CDR3 spans 16 residues. Per germline, CDR1 MDHEN and CDR2 SYDVKM. The CDR3 nucleotides read TGTGCCAGCAGTACCCCGAGCGGGAGGAACAGATACGAGCAGTACTTC. This gives the protein CASSTPSGRNRYEQYF.

This clonotype came up many times. The chain carries TRBV6-1 and TRBJ1-4; TRBD1 aligns across 8 bases. The ends lost 5 bases at V and 4 bases at J; junction bases unmatched: 3. CDR1 is MNHNS and CDR2 is SASEGT in the germline V gene. The length of the CDR3 is 14 residues. DNA of the CDR3: TGTGCCAGCAGTCGACAGGGGATTAATGAAAAACTGTTTTTT. Its protein is CASSRQGINEKLFF.

This clonotype showed up many times. This chain connects TRBV4-2 to TRBJ2-7; D is ambiguous. Germline loops: CDR1 LGHNA, CDR2 YNFKEQ. V lost 1 base and J 0 bases, leaving 13 bases between the germline ends. This CDR3 has 16 residues. CDR3 sequence: CASSQVSAASSYEQYF. The CDR3 DNA reads TGTGCCAGCAGCCAAGTTTCCGCGGCCAGCTCCTACGAGCAGTACTTC.

V and J are TRBV28 and TRBJ2-2; 8 nucleotides align to TRBD2. The germline CDR1 and CDR2 sequences are MDHEN and SYDVKM. Trimming cost V 7 bases and J 6 bases; bases outside gene matches: 22. This CDR3 spans 19 amino acids. The CDR3 protein is CASTRGSSGGPINPGELFF. The CDR3 DNA sequence: TGTGCCAGCACCCGGGGGAGCAGCGGGGGCCCAATTAACCCCGGGGAGCTGTTTTTT.

The chain recombines TRBV6-1 with TRBJ1-5, with a tentative D call TRBD1 (5 bases). The germline V gene has CDR1 MNHNS and CDR2 SASEGT. V was pared by 6 bases and J by 5 bases, with 14 bases between. The CDR3 has 14 residues. Here the CDR3 reads CASSPPGPYQPQHF. CDR3 in DNA: TGTGCCAGCAGCCCACCGGGACCTTATCAGCCCCAGCATTTT.

There are a few counts of this clonotype. The rearrangement links TRBV20-1 to TRBJ2-7; 7 bases map to TRBD1. V shed 2 bases and J 4 bases; nucleotides not matched to a gene: 14. CDR3 length: 16 amino acids. CDR1 and CDR2 (germline): DFQATT, SNEGSKA (reference sequence). The CDR3 spells CSARHEHGTDRYEQYF. The CDR3, as DNA: TGCAGTGCTAGACACGAACACGGGACAGACCGATACGAGCAGTACTTC.

V and J are TRBV12-3 or TRBV12-4 and TRBJ2-3; TRBD2 matches 11 bases. J lost 6 bases, V lost 4 bases, and 9 bases had no gene match. The CDR3 loop spans 16 amino acids. The CDR3 loop is CASSSYSGGASDTQYF. DNA of the CDR3: TGTGCCAGCAGTTCATATAGCGGGGGGGCCTCCGATACGCAGTATTTT.

This clonotype was picked up many times. The chain combines TRBV28 with TRBJ2-2, with D maybe TRBD2 (6 bases). The germline CDR1 and CDR2 sequences are MDHEN and SYDVKM. V dropped 8 bases and J dropped 1 base, with 14 bases sitting between them. The CDR3 runs to 15 residues. The CDR3 is CASAPSEGNTGELFF. DNA for the CDR3: TGTGCCAGCGCCCCCTCGGAGGGGAACACCGGGGAGCTGTTTTTT.

This clonotype was seen more than once but under ten times. The genes are TRBV7-9 and TRBJ2-2; possibly TRBD1 for D (6 bases). The CDR3 spans 13 residues. Trimming cost V 6 bases and J 7 bases, with 12 bases left between them. Per the germline V gene, CDR1 is SEHNR and CDR2 is FQNEAQ (reference sequence). The CDR3 spells CASSPQGDGELFF. CDR3 nucleotide sequence: TGTGCCAGCAGTCCACAGGGAGACGGGGAGCTGTTTTTT. Drawing the rest from reference TRBV7-9 and TRBJ2-2, the complete variable domain is DTGVSQNPRHKITKRGQNVTFRCDPISEHNRLYWYRQTLGQGPEFLTYFQNEAQLEKSRLLSDRFSAERPKGSFSTLEIQRTEQGDSAMYLCASSPQGDGELFFGEGSRLTVL.

This chain joins TRBV12-3 or TRBV12-4 and TRBJ1-2; D is possibly TRBD1 (5 bases). V dropped 3 bases and J dropped 8 bases, with 13 bases sitting between them. The CDR3 covers 13 residues. The CDR3 region has the DNA TGTGCCAGCAGTTTTTATCAGGGTAGAGGCTACACCTTC. It translates to CASSFYQGRGYTF.

DNA of the CDR3: TGCAGTGCTAGAGAGCCTAGCGGTCTTAGGGGGGCCCAGTACTTC. Translation: CSAREPSGLRGAQYF. The chain joins TRBV20-1 to TRBJ2-5; TRBD2 is a possible D gene (7 bases). Per germline, CDR1 DFQATT and CDR2 SNEGSKA (reference sequence). Trimming stripped 0 bases from V and 9 bases from J, with 20 bases between. The CDR3 covers 15 residues.

This clonotype was seen many times. The CDR3 sequence: CASSFGAYNEQFF. CDR3 bases: TGCGCCAGCAGCTTCGGAGCCTACAATGAGCAGTTCTTC. The chain uses TRBV5-1 and TRBJ2-1, with no clear D. Germline V lookup: CDR1 SGHRS, CDR2 YFSETQ. The CDR3 spans 13 residues. The V end was cut by 2 bases, the J end by 2 bases, with 5 bases between.

The V call is TRBV15, the J call TRBJ2-7; D ambiguous. CDR3 size: 14 residues. V lost 0 bases to trimming and J lost 9 bases, with 15 bases between them. Germline CDR1 and CDR2: LNHNV and YYDKDF (reference sequence). The CDR3 region has the DNA TGTGCCACCAGCAGAGAAGAGAAAACTTCGGGGCAGTACTTC. This gives the protein CATSREEKTSGQYF.

The CDR3 region has the DNA TGCGCCAGCAGCTTGGTCTTGGACAGCACAGATACGCAGTATTTT. This encodes CASSLVLDSTDTQYF. The J gene is TRBJ2-3, the V gene TRBV5-1; no reliable D call. The CDR3 consists of 15 residues. Trimming removed 0 bases at V and 0 bases at J, with 8 bases between. The V gene's germline CDR1 is SGHRS and CDR2 YFSETQ.